This T cell receptor (beta chain) stems from a study of T cells in Graves' hyperthyroidism and ophthalmopathy. Study-level findings and limits: Using 13 V-J features, a model discriminated ophthalmopathy from stable hyperthyroidism. Blood also showed most of the thyroid clonotypes that were expanded above 0.001.

The CDR3 extends over 17 amino acids. Trimming took off 1 base at V and 7 bases at J, with 19 bases between the two ends. Germline V gene data show CDR1 as SEHNR and CDR2 as FQNEAQ (reference sequence). RNA transcripts were the template for amplifying TCR beta CDR3 regions. HTBI primers were the set used in a first-round RT-PCR of the TCR CDR3. TCRdb re-analysed the multiplex PCR reads in MiXCR, keeping a single row per CDR3 protein. This repertoire shows hundreds of thousands of distinct CDR3 sequences, 14% to 15% found once; its top ten account for less than 15%. The sample holds many counts of this clonotype. Its antigen is undetermined. Patients with ophthalmopathy all had a Clinical Activity Score of at least 3, a NOSPECS grade of at least 4 and duration under 3 months. Fresh 10 ml peripheral blood yielded PBMCs.

This sequence was found in a man between 18 and 29 years old with Graves' ophthalmopathy. The J gene is TRBJ1-4, the V gene TRBV7-9, with a possible D match to TRBD1 (6 bases). Sequenced material: blood. In DNA form, the CDR3 reads TGTGCCAGCAGCTTAGGCTTCAGGGGACTGTCTAGTGAAAAACTGTTTTTT. Protein sequence: CASSLGFRGLSSEKLFF.